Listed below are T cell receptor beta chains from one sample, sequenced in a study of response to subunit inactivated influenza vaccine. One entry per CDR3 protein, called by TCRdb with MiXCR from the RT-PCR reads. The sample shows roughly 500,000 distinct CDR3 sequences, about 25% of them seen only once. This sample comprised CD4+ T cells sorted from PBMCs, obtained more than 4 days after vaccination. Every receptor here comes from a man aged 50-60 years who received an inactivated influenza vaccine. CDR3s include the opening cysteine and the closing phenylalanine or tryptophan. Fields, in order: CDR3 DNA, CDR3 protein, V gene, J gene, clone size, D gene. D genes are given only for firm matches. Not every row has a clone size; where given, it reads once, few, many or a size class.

TGTGCCAGCAGACCCACCGGGACAGGGGCGGATACGCAGTATTTT	CASRPTGTGADTQYF	TRBV3-1	TRBJ2-3	NA	TRBD1
TGTGCCAGCAGCTGGGACAGGGCTAACTATGGCTACACCTTC	CASSWDRANYGYTF	TRBV5-5	TRBJ1-2	NA	TRBD1
TGCAGCGTTGATGAGTTAGCGTACAATGAGCAGTTCTTC	CSVDELAYNEQFF	TRBV29-1	TRBJ2-1	NA	NA
TGCGCCAGCAGCCGGACAGGGGGCCGGTATGAGCAGTTCTTC	CASSRTGGRYEQFF	TRBV4-3	TRBJ2-1	NA	TRBD1
TGTGCCAGCAGCCTAGCGGCAGGCCGCATGAATGAGCAGTTCTTC	CASSLAAGRMNEQFF	TRBV12-3/TRBV12-4	TRBJ2-1	NA	TRBD2
TGTGCCAGCAGGGATAGTACCAATCAGCCCCAGCATTTT	CASRDSTNQPQHF	TRBV6-2/TRBV6-3	TRBJ1-5	few	NA
TGTGCCAGCAGTCGGACTGTTAATGAGCAGTTCTTC	CASSRTVNEQFF	TRBV6-2/TRBV6-3	TRBJ2-1	few	NA
TGTGCCAGCAGCTGGGTTTTGGACACTGAAGCTTTCTTT	CASSWVLDTEAFF	TRBV7-9	TRBJ1-1	NA	NA
TGTGCCAGTAGTTCACAAGACTCCTACAATGAGCAGTTCTTC	CASSSQDSYNEQFF	TRBV19	TRBJ2-1	NA	NA
TGTGCCAGCAGCCGAGGGCTCATGAACACTGAAGCTTTCTTT	CASSRGLMNTEAFF	TRBV12-3/TRBV12-4	TRBJ1-1	many	NA
TGTGCCAGCAGTTACTCGTTCTACTCCGATCTCCCCAGTACAGATACGCAGTATTTT	CASSYSFYSDLPSTDTQYF	TRBV6-2/TRBV6-3	TRBJ2-3	NA	NA
TGTGCCACCAGCAGGGGTTCCTATGGCTACACCTTC	CATSRGSYGYTF	TRBV15	TRBJ1-2	NA	NA
TGTGCCAGCAACTACAGGAGCCAAGAGACCCAGTACTTC	CASNYRSQETQYF	TRBV11-1	TRBJ2-5	NA	NA
TGTGCCAGCAGTTACGGCGTAGCGGGAGCGCGGGGGGTCTTC	CASSYGVAGARGVF	TRBV6-2/TRBV6-3	TRBJ2-1	NA	TRBD2
TGCAGTGCTAGAAGCGCGGAGTCAGTGGTGTACGAGCAGTACTTC	CSARSAESVVYEQYF	TRBV20-1	TRBJ2-7	few	NA
TGTGCCAGCAGCTTAGGCCCTAAATACGAGCAGTACTTC	CASSLGPKYEQYF	TRBV7-2	TRBJ2-7	few	NA
TGTGCCAGCAGCCAGGGGCACGCGAACACCGGGGAGCTGTTTTTT	CASSQGHANTGELFF	TRBV4-2	TRBJ2-2	NA	NA
TGCGCCAGCAGCAAAGGACAGGGCGCTGAAGCTTTCTTT	CASSKGQGAEAFF	TRBV5-1	TRBJ1-1	few	TRBD1
TGTGCCAGCAGCTTCCGAGACAGAGAGCAGTACTTC	CASSFRDREQYF	TRBV7-9	TRBJ2-7	NA	NA
TGCGCCAGCAGCACGTCCAGGACGCTGCAAGAGACCCAGTACTTC	CASSTSRTLQETQYF	TRBV5-1	TRBJ2-5	NA	NA
TGCGCCAGCAGCGTGAGCGGGAAGGGCACAGATACGCAGTATTTT	CASSVSGKGTDTQYF	TRBV5-1	TRBJ2-3	many	TRBD2
TGCAGTGCTACGTTCGGGGGTAGCACCTATAATTCACCCCTCCACTTT	CSATFGGSTYNSPLHF	TRBV20-1	TRBJ1-6	NA	NA
TGTGCCAGCTCAACCGCGGACATACTCCAAGAGACCCAGTACTTC	CASSTADILQETQYF	TRBV4-2	TRBJ2-5	NA	NA
TGCAGTGCTGAGACAGGGGGGTTCCACGAGCAGTACTTC	CSAETGGFHEQYF	TRBV20-1	TRBJ2-7	once	TRBD1
TGTGCCAGCAGAGAGGGAAATGAGCAGTTCTTC	CASREGNEQFF	TRBV7-9	TRBJ2-1	few	NA
TGTGCCACCAGCAAAGAGGGGTGGGTCACTGAAGCTTTCTTT	CATSKEGWVTEAFF	TRBV15	TRBJ1-1	few	NA
TGTGCCAGCAGCTTACTCTCTGGAAACACCATATATTTT	CASSLLSGNTIYF	TRBV7-9	TRBJ1-3	NA	NA
TGTGCTAGCAGCTTAGGAGGGGGGGCTGCAGATACGCAGTATTTT	CASSLGGGAADTQYF	TRBV7-7	TRBJ2-3	few	NA
TGCAGCGACCTCGACAGAGAGGAAAACACTGAAGCTTTCTTT	CSDLDREENTEAFF	TRBV29-1	TRBJ1-1	NA	NA
TGTGCCAGCACCGCGGGGGGGCCAGAGACCCAGTACTTC	CASTAGGPETQYF	TRBV3-1	TRBJ2-5	NA	TRBD2
TGCGCCAGCAGCCCGGGACTAGCGAACCTTGGGGAGCAGTTCTTC	CASSPGLANLGEQFF	TRBV4-3	TRBJ2-1	NA	TRBD2
TGTGCCAGCAGCGCCCCTCGGGATGAGCAGTTCTTC	CASSAPRDEQFF	TRBV3-1	TRBJ2-1	NA	NA
TGTGCCAGCAACTCCCTACCAGCCACTGAAGCTTTCTTT	CASNSLPATEAFF	TRBV7-2	TRBJ1-1	NA	NA
TGTGCCAGCAGCTCAGAGATCTCAGATACGCAGTATTTT	CASSSEISDTQYF	TRBV4-2	TRBJ2-3	NA	NA
TGTGCCAGCAAATTCTACAATGAGCAGTTCTTC	CASKFYNEQFF	TRBV2	TRBJ2-1	NA	NA
TGTGCCAGCAGCCCCGGGACAGGGCCCTACGAGCAGTACTTC	CASSPGTGPYEQYF	TRBV7-9	TRBJ2-7	many	TRBD1
TGTGCCAGCAGTCGACGGGGGGAGGGCCTTTCAGATACGCAGTATTTT	CASSRRGEGLSDTQYF	TRBV12-3/TRBV12-4	TRBJ2-3	once	TRBD2
TGTGCCAGCAGCCTAGATCTAGCGGGGGCCTCCTACAATGAGCAGTTCTTC	CASSLDLAGASYNEQFF	TRBV4-2	TRBJ2-1	NA	TRBD2
TGCGCCAGCAGCCAGGGACTAGCGGTGAACACTAACACCGGGGAGCTGTTTTTT	CASSQGLAVNTNTGELFF	TRBV5-1	TRBJ2-2	few	TRBD2
TGTGCCAGCAGTTACAGGCGGGCGGGAGCAACCGGGGAGCTGTTTTTT	CASSYRRAGATGELFF	TRBV6-2/TRBV6-3	TRBJ2-2	NA	TRBD2
TGTGCCAGCAGCTTAACTAGTAGAGGACAGACTTACGAGCAGTACTTC	CASSLTSRGQTYEQYF	TRBV7-9	TRBJ2-7	NA	NA
TGTGCCATCAGCCGGATCTCTGGGGCCAACGTCCTGACTTTC	CAISRISGANVLTF	TRBV10-3	TRBJ2-6	few	NA
TGTGCCAGCAGCCTAACTAGCGGGAGAACGGAAGAGCAGTACTTC	CASSLTSGRTEEQYF	TRBV7-2	TRBJ2-7	few	TRBD2
TGTGCCAGCTCACCGGGGGGAACTAGGAATCAGCCCCAGCATTTT	CASSPGGTRNQPQHF	TRBV18	TRBJ1-5	NA	NA
TGTGCCACCAGCAGAGAGGGATCCCCCTACGAGCAGTACTTC	CATSREGSPYEQYF	TRBV15	TRBJ2-7	few	NA